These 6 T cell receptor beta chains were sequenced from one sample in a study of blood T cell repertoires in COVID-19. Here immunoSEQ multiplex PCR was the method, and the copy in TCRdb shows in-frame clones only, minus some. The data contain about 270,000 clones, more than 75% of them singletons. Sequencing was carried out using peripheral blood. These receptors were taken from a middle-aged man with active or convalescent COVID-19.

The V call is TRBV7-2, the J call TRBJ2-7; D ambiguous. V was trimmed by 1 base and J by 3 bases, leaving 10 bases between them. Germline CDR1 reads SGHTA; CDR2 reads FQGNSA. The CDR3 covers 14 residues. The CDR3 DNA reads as TGTGCCAGCAGCTTAGACGCACAGCACTACGAGCAGTACTTC. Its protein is CASSLDAQHYEQYF.

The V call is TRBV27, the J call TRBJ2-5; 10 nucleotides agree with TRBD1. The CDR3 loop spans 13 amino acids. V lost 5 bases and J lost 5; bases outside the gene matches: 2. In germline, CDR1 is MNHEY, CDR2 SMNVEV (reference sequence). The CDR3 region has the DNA TGTGCCAGCAGTCGGACAGGGGGGGAGACCCAGTACTTC. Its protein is CASSRTGGETQYF.

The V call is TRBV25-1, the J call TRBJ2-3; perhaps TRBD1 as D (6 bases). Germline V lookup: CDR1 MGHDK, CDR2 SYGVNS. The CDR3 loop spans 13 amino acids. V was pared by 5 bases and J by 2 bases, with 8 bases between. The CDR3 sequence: CASSRDNTDTQYF. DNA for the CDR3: TGTGCCAGCAGTCGGGACAACACAGATACGCAGTATTTT. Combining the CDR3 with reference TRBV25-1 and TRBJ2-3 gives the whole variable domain EADIYQTPRYLVIGTGKKITLECSQTMGHDKMYWYQQDPGMELHLIHYSYGVNSTEKGDLSSESTVSRIRTEHFPLTLESARPSHTSQYLCASSRDNTDTQYFGPGTRLTVL.

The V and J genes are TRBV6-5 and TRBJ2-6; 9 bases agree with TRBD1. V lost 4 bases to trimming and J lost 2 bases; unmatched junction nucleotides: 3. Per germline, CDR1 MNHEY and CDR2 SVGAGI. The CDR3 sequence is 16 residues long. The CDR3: CASSSGTGTGANVLTF. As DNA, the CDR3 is TGTGCCAGCAGTTCAGGGACAGGGACTGGGGCCAACGTCCTGACTTTC.

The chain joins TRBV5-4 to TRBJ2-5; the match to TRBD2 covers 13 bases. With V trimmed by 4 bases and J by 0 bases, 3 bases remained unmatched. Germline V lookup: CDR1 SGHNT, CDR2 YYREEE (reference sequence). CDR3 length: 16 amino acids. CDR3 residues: CASSPGLAGNQETQYF. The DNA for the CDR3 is TGTGCCAGCAGCCCGGGACTAGCGGGGAACCAAGAGACCCAGTACTTC.

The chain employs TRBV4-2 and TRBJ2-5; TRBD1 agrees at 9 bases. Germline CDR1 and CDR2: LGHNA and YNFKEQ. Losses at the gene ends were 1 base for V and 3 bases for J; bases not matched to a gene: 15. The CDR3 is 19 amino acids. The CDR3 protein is CASSQVQGATGGEEETQYF. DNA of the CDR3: TGTGCCAGCAGCCAAGTACAGGGGGCGACAGGGGGGGAGGAAGAGACCCAGTACTTC.